Listed here are 16 T cell receptor beta chains from one sample, sequenced in a study of shared clonotypes between healthy human individuals. Generated by immunoSEQ multiplex PCR, the TCRdb table keeps only in-frame clones and is missing some. The sample shows around 510,000 clones, about 96% of them seen only once. Material for sequencing was naive CD4+ T cells sorted from blood. Noted subset: CD45RA+ positively selected. These TCRs come from a woman under 40 in good health.

This rearrangement joins TRBV10-3 to TRBJ2-7, with a weak D call TRBD1 (6 bases). The V gene's germline CDR1 is ENHRY and CDR2 SYGVKD. The CDR3 spans 13 residues. The V and J ends lost 3 bases and 6 bases respectively, with 12 bases between them. The CDR3 region has the DNA TGTGCCATCAGTGATCCAGGGGAAGGCGAGCAGTACTTC. This codes for CAISDPGEGEQYF.

This clone appeared a few times. The J gene is TRBJ2-7, the V gene TRBV10-1; D is undetermined. This CDR3 has 13 residues. With 3 bases removed from V and 1 base from J, the gap between germline ends came to 7 bases. The V gene's germline CDR1 is WNHNN and CDR2 SYGVQD (reference sequence). The CDR3 protein is CASSDGQSYEQYF. As DNA, the CDR3 is TGCGCCAGCAGTGACGGGCAGTCCTACGAGCAGTACTTC.

V gene TRBV5-1 combines with J gene TRBJ2-2; D unresolved. V gave up 2 bases and J gave up 3 bases, with 11 bases separating them. CDR3 length: 15 amino acids. CDR1 is SGHRS and CDR2 is YFSETQ in the germline V gene. The CDR3 nucleotides read TGCGCCAGCAGCTTCATTGCTAGTTACACCGGGGAGCTGTTTTTT. It specifies CASSFIASYTGELFF.

The V gene is TRBV19, the J gene TRBJ2-6; D remains unclear. The germline V gene encodes CDR1 LNHDA and CDR2 SQIVND (reference sequence). The CDR3 totals 16 residues. The V end was cut by 5 bases, the J end by 1 base, with 12 bases between. The CDR3 sequence: CASSRPSPSGANVLTF. DNA of the CDR3: TGTGCCAGTAGTCGCCCGTCTCCGTCTGGGGCCAACGTCCTGACTTTC.

This chain joins TRBV28 and TRBJ2-5; 9 bases match TRBD1. CDR1 MDHEN and CDR2 SYDVKM come from the germline V gene. This CDR3 has 16 residues. V was pared by 4 bases and J by 5 bases, with 11 bases of the junction left unmatched. The CDR3 protein is CASSSSGTGSIETQYF. DNA for the CDR3: TGTGCCAGCAGTTCCTCCGGGACAGGGTCGATCGAGACCCAGTACTTC. Full variable domain (rest looked up from reference TRBV28 and TRBJ2-5): DVKVTQSSRYLVKRTGEKVFLECVQDMDHENMFWYRQDPGLGLRLIYFSYDVKMKEKGDIPEGYSVSREKKERFSLILESASTNQTSMYLCASSSSGTGSIETQYFGPGTRLLVL.

J is TRBJ2-4 and V is TRBV7-2; TRBD1 might be the D (6 bases). There are 18 residues in the CDR3. CDR1 and CDR2 (germline): SGHTA, FQGNSA. V shed 2 bases and J shed 0 bases, with 17 bases lying between them. This CDR3 reads CASSLSRQVVLAKNIQYF. The CDR3, as DNA: TGTGCCAGCAGCTTATCAAGACAGGTTGTCCTAGCCAAAAACATTCAGTACTTC.

The chain is built from TRBV11-2 and TRBJ1-1; perhaps TRBD1 as D (6 bases). V lost 2 bases, J lost 5 bases, and 12 bases lay in between. Germline V gene data show CDR1 as SGHAT and CDR2 as FQNNGV. This CDR3 is built from 14 residues. This chain's CDR3 is CASSLTRRGTEAFF. The CDR3 DNA follows: TGTGCCAGCAGCTTAACACGGAGGGGGACTGAAGCTTTCTTT.

The chain links TRBV18 to TRBJ2-7, with D uncertain. The germline V gene has CDR1 KGHSH and CDR2 LQKENI. The CDR3 has 14 residues. Trimming removed 0 bases from V and 5 bases from J, with 11 bases in between. The CDR3 loop reads CASSPPGNRNEQYF. CDR3 in DNA: TGTGCCAGCTCACCACCAGGGAATCGAAACGAGCAGTACTTC.

V gene TRBV30 combines with J gene TRBJ2-1; TRBD1 matches 8 bases. Germline CDR1 reads GTSNPN; CDR2 reads SVGIG (reference sequence). The CDR3 has 14 residues. V dropped 5 bases and J dropped 10; count of bases not matched to a gene: 13. CDR3 in DNA: TGTGCCTGGGTCCGACAGGGGCGCTATGGGGAGCAGTTCTTC. Protein product: CAWVRQGRYGEQFF. Full variable domain (remainder filled in from reference TRBV30 and TRBJ2-1): SQTIHQWPATLVQPVGSPLSLECTVEGTSNPNLYWYRQAAGRGLQLLFYSVGIGQISSEVPQNLSASRPQDRQFILSSKKLLLSDSGFYLCAWVRQGRYGEQFFGPGTRLTVL.

V gene TRBV28 combines with J gene TRBJ2-7; 11 bases map to TRBD2. Per the germline V gene, CDR1 is MDHEN and CDR2 is SYDVKM. The CDR3 is 17 residues long. V lost 2 bases, J lost 1 base, and 7 bases stayed unmatched. The CDR3 DNA sequence: TGTGCCAGCAGTTTAGGGACTAGCGGATACAAGTCCTACGAGCAGTACTTC. The encoded protein is CASSLGTSGYKSYEQYF.

The V gene is TRBV6-1, the J gene TRBJ1-4; the match to TRBD1 covers 8 bases. With V trimmed by 6 bases and J by 4 bases, 1 base remained unmatched. Germline CDR1 is MNHNS and CDR2 is SASEGT. The CDR3 consists of 13 residues. The CDR3 DNA is TGTGCCAGCAGCAGGGGGCTTAATGAAAAACTGTTTTTT. The encoded protein is CASSRGLNEKLFF.

The V gene is TRBV30, the J gene TRBJ2-7, with D possibly being TRBD1 or TRBD2 (6 bases each). The CDR3 consists of 11 residues. The germline V gene has CDR1 GTSNPN and CDR2 SVGIG (reference sequence). V was cut by 1 base and J by 10 bases, with 11 bases left in between. The CDR3 region is CAWSGGALQYF. CDR3 sequence (DNA): TGTGCCTGGAGTGGGGGGGCTCTACAGTACTTC. The full variable domain, rest sourced from reference TRBV30 and TRBJ2-7, is SQTIHQWPATLVQPVGSPLSLECTVEGTSNPNLYWYRQAAGRGLQLLFYSVGIGQISSEVPQNLSASRPQDRQFILSSKKLLLSDSGFYLCAWSGGALQYFGPGTRLTVT.

The chain recombines TRBV28 with TRBJ2-5, with 8 bases lining up with TRBD1. Germline V CDR1 and CDR2: MDHEN, SYDVKM. The CDR3 runs to 16 residues. Trimming took 5 bases from V and 4 from J; bases not matched to a gene: 12. The CDR3 sequence is CASSPTPGTGRETQYF. CDR3 in DNA: TGTGCCAGCAGTCCGACCCCGGGGACAGGTAGAGAGACCCAGTACTTC.

The V call is TRBV28, the J call TRBJ2-1, with TRBD2 as a possible D gene (5 bases). The V gene lost 2 bases and the J gene lost 2 bases, with 10 bases spanning the gap. This CDR3 spans 15 amino acids. Germline V gene sequence: CDR1 MDHEN, CDR2 SYDVKM. The CDR3 protein is CASSLVGVTYNEQFF. The CDR3 nucleotides are TGTGCCAGCAGTTTAGTGGGAGTAACCTACAATGAGCAGTTCTTC.

This chain joins TRBV6-5 and TRBJ2-7; a possible D gene is TRBD1 (6 bases). This CDR3 region has 14 residues. The V end was cut by 4 bases, the J end by 2 bases, with 12 bases between. Looked up from germline, CDR1 is MNHEY and CDR2 is SVGAGI. CDR3 sequence: CASSSGVTPYEQYF. DNA of the CDR3: TGTGCCAGCAGTTCAGGGGTCACTCCCTACGAGCAGTACTTC.

The chain has TRBV6-1 and TRBJ1-5; tentative D call: TRBD1 (6 bases). Germline-derived CDR1 and CDR2 are MNHNS and SASEGT. The CDR3 contains 15 residues. Deletions cut 4 bases from V and 1 base from J, with 11 bases between. The CDR3 sequence is CASSAGQWSNQPQHF. Written as DNA, the CDR3 is TGTGCCAGCAGTGCAGGACAGTGGAGCAATCAGCCCCAGCATTTT.